The TCR beta chain described here comes from a study of vaccination and CD4 T cells after COVID-19. Treatment here: approximately nine-day PBMC culture with coronavirus spike peptide pools or control peptides (ViraFEST assay). For this clonotype: The antigen remains unidentified.

The CDR3 runs to 15 residues. V gave up 4 bases and J gave up 2 bases; unmatched junction bases: 5. Looked up from germline, CDR1 is SGHRS and CDR2 is YFSETQ. The study sequenced cultured CD4+ T cell DNA using the Oncomine TCR Beta short-read assay. TCRdb reprocessed the PCR reads via MiXCR and lists one record per CDR3 protein. The sample records roughly 11,000 distinct CDR3 sequences, about three fifths being singletons. The rearrangement joins TRBV5-1 to TRBJ1-5; TRBD1 matches at 8 bases. This clonotype originated in a human donor who had recovered from COVID-19. Source material: CD4+ T cells from blood, cultured in vitro. The CDR3 DNA reads as TGCGCCAGCAGCCCCCAGGGGGCAGGCAATCAGCCCCAGCATTTT. Protein product: CASSPQGAGNQPQHF.